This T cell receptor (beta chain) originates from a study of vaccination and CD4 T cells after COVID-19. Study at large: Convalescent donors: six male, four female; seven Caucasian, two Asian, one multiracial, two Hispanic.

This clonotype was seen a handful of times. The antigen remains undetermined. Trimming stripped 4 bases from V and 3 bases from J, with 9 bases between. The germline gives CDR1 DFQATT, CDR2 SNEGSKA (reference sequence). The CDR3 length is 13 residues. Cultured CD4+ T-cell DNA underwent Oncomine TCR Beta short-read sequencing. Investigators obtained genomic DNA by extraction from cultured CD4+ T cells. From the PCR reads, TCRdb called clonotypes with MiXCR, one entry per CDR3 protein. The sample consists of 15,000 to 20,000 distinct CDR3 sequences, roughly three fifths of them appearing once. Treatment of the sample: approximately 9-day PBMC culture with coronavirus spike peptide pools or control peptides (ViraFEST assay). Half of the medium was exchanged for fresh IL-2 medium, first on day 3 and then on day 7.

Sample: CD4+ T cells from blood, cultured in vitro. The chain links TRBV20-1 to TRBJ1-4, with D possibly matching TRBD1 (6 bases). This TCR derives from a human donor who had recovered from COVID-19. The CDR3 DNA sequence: TGCAGTGCTAAAGGGGGGCCTAATGAAAAACTGTTTTTT. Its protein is CSAKGGPNEKLFF.